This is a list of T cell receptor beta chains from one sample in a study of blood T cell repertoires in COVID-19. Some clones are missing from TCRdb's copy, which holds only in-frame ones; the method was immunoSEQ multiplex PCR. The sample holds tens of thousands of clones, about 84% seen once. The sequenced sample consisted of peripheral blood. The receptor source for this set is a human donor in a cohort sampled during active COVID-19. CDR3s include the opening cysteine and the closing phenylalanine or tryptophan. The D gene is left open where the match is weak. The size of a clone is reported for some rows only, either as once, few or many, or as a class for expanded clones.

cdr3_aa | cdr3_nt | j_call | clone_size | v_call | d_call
CATVRGLGNYGYTF | TGTGCCACCGTAAGAGGGTTGGGTAACTATGGCTACACCTTC | TRBJ1-2 | . | TRBV2 | .
CASRSGTLTNEKLFF | TGCGCCAGCAGATCAGGGACACTTACTAATGAAAAACTGTTTTTT | TRBJ1-4 | . | TRBV5-1 | .
CATSVLADTGELFF | TGTGCCACATCTGTGCTAGCGGACACCGGGGAGCTGTTTTTT | TRBJ2-2 | . | TRBV9 | TRBD2
CASRGAVNTEAFF | TGTGCCAGCAGAGGGGCAGTGAACACTGAAGCTTTCTTT | TRBJ1-1 | . | TRBV2 | .
CASSSSRTYEQYF | TGTGCCAGCAGCTCCTCAAGGACTTACGAGCAGTACTTC | TRBJ2-7 | . | TRBV5-5 | .
CAWRRSTGPLHF | TGTGCCTGGAGGAGGAGTACCGGACCCCTCCACTTT | TRBJ1-6 | few | TRBV30 | .
CASSPRVGQLNSGPGELFF | TGTGCCAGCAGCCCCCGGGTGGGACAATTAAACTCGGGCCCCGGGGAGCTGTTTTTT | TRBJ2-2 | . | TRBV5-4 | .
CASSSGSAFGGYTF | TGCGCCAGCAGCTCGGGGTCGGCGTTTGGAGGCTACACCTTC | TRBJ1-2 | . | TRBV5-1 | .
CASSRAESAVQSTIYF | TGTGCCAGCAGCCGAGCGGAGTCGGCCGTTCAAAGCACCATATATTTT | TRBJ1-3 | . | TRBV2 | .
CAISEGTAGGSYEQYF | TGTGCCATCAGCGAAGGGACAGCTGGGGGCTCCTACGAGCAGTACTTC | TRBJ2-7 | . | TRBV10-3 | TRBD1
CASRYRTGEGETQYF | TGTGCCAGCAGATATAGGACAGGGGAGGGGGAGACCCAGTACTTC | TRBJ2-5 | . | TRBV7-2 | TRBD1
CASSRTLEAEKLFF | TGTGCCAGCAGTCGGACACTGGAAGCTGAAAAACTGTTTTTT | TRBJ1-4 | . | TRBV6-6 | .
CASSADRASGNTIYF | TGTGCCAGCAGCGCGGACAGGGCCTCTGGAAACACCATATATTTT | TRBJ1-3 | . | TRBV7-9 | TRBD1
CAWATGTGAGANVLTF | TGTGCCTGGGCAACCGGGACAGGGGCTGGGGCCAACGTCCTGACTTTC | TRBJ2-6 | . | TRBV30 | TRBD1
CASSQEEAPNTEAFF | TGTGCCAGCAGCCAAGAGGAAGCGCCGAACACTGAAGCTTTCTTT | TRBJ1-1 | . | TRBV3-1/TRBV3-2 | .
CASKYRQGNEAFF | TGTGCCAGCAAATACCGACAGGGTAATGAAGCTTTCTTT | TRBJ1-1 | once | TRBV7-2 | TRBD1
CASSLQGEVDGYTF | TGTGCCAGCAGCTTACAGGGGGAAGTTGATGGCTACACCTTC | TRBJ1-2 | . | TRBV5-4 | TRBD1
CASSLANPTSDGYTF | TGTGCCAGCAGCTTAGCGAATCCAACGAGTGATGGCTACACCTTC | TRBJ1-2 | . | TRBV7-9 | .
CASSYNSGRRDTQYF | TGTGCCAGCAGTTACAATAGCGGGAGAAGAGATACGCAGTATTTT | TRBJ2-3 | . | TRBV6-5 | TRBD2
CASSGLAGAKNIQYF | TGCGCCAGCAGCGGACTAGCGGGGGCCAAAAACATTCAGTACTTC | TRBJ2-4 | . | TRBV10-2 | TRBD2
CASSLVQGARGYTF | TGCGCCAGCAGCTTGGTTCAGGGGGCGCGTGGCTACACCTTC | TRBJ1-2 | . | TRBV5-1 | TRBD1
CASSITPRGTGELFF | TGTGCCAGCAGTATCACCCCGCGGGGCACCGGGGAGCTGTTTTTT | TRBJ2-2 | . | TRBV27 | .
CASSFAGTVQETQYF | TGTGCCAGCAGCTTCGCCGGGACAGTTCAAGAGACCCAGTACTTC | TRBJ2-5 | . | TRBV5-6 | TRBD1
CASSPTGETEAFF | TGTGCCAGCTCACCAACGGGGGAGACTGAAGCTTTCTTT | TRBJ1-1 | . | TRBV18 | .
CASSLGLAGVLGVGELFF | TGTGCCAGCAGCCTCGGACTAGCGGGAGTCCTCGGGGTCGGGGAGCTGTTTTTT | TRBJ2-2 | few | TRBV7-2 | TRBD2
CAWMIGELNTGELFF | TGTGCCTGGATGATCGGGGAACTGAACACCGGGGAGCTGTTTTTT | TRBJ2-2 | . | TRBV30 | .
CASSPRGQGKATYEQYF | TGTGCCAGCAGCCCCCGGGGACAGGGTAAGGCTACCTACGAGCAGTACTTC | TRBJ2-7 | . | TRBV7-8 | TRBD1
CASSGTSGSYEQYF | TGTGCCAGCAGCGGGACTAGCGGGAGTTACGAGCAGTACTTC | TRBJ2-7 | . | TRBV9 | TRBD2
CASSLARLAGAPRSTDTQYF | TGTGCCAGCAGCTTAGCCAGACTAGCGGGAGCGCCTCGGAGCACAGATACGCAGTATTTT | TRBJ2-3 | . | TRBV7-8 | TRBD2
CASSSSLAVGETQYF | TGTGCCAGCAGCTCCTCTTTAGCGGTCGGGGAGACCCAGTACTTC | TRBJ2-5 | . | TRBV3-1/TRBV3-2 | .
CASSQGWQVDYEQYF | TGCGCCAGCAGCCAAGGATGGCAGGTAGACTACGAGCAGTACTTC | TRBJ2-7 | . | TRBV4-1 | .
CASRVDNLNTGDLFF | TGTGCCAGCAGGGTTGACAATCTGAACACCGGGGATCTGTTTTTT | TRBJ2-2 | . | TRBV6-5 | .
CASTSTGTPNNEQFF | TGTGCCAGCACTTCCACCGGGACACCAAACAATGAGCAGTTCTTC | TRBJ2-1 | . | TRBV21-1 | .
CASSPNGQHNEQFF | TGTGCCAGCTCACCAAATGGACAGCACAATGAGCAGTTCTTC | TRBJ2-1 | . | TRBV18 | .
CAIRSDSSGNTIYF | TGTGCCATCAGATCGGACAGCTCTGGAAACACCATATATTTT | TRBJ1-3 | . | TRBV10-3 | .
CASSVAAGNTGELFF | TGTGCCAGCAGCGTAGCTGCGGGGAACACCGGGGAGCTGTTTTTT | TRBJ2-2 | . | TRBV9 | .
CASSLATGGYNEQFF | TGTGCCAGCAGCTTAGCGACGGGGGGGTACAATGAGCAGTTCTTC | TRBJ2-1 | . | TRBV7-2 | TRBD2
CASSHGTGYEQYF | TGTGCCAGCAGCCACGGGACAGGCTACGAGCAGTACTTC | TRBJ2-7 | many | TRBV7-6 | TRBD1
CASSEGGGHNEKLFF | TGTGCCAGTAGCGAAGGCGGCGGACATAATGAAAAACTGTTTTTT | TRBJ1-4 | . | TRBV19 | .
CASSFNYEQYF | TGTGCCAGCAGCTTTAATTACGAGCAGTACTTC | TRBJ2-7 | . | TRBV7-8 | .
CASSLLASETQYF | TGTGCCAGCAGTTTGCTAGCTTCCGAGACCCAGTACTTC | TRBJ2-5 | . | TRBV6-5 | .
CASSETRDRQETQYF | TGTGCCAGCAGTGAGACCCGGGACAGGCAAGAGACCCAGTACTTC | TRBJ2-5 | . | TRBV6-1 | TRBD1
CSASTGTRAYEQYF | TGCAGTGCTAGTACTGGAACCAGGGCCTACGAGCAGTACTTC | TRBJ2-7 | . | TRBV20-1 | .
CASSPGQDNSPLHF | TGCGCCAGCAGCCCTGGACAGGATAATTCACCCCTCCACTTT | TRBJ1-6 | . | TRBV5-1 | TRBD1
CASSYSGQGVNQPQHF | TGTGCCAGCAGTTACTCGGGACAGGGGGTCAATCAGCCCCAGCATTTT | TRBJ1-5 | . | TRBV6-2/TRBV6-3 | TRBD1
CASTRGSYEQYF | TGTGCCAGCACCAGGGGATCATACGAGCAGTACTTC | TRBJ2-7 | . | TRBV28 | .
CASSPSGTRWVYEQYF | TGTGCCAGCAGTCCCTCCGGGACTAGGTGGGTCTACGAGCAGTACTTC | TRBJ2-7 | . | TRBV28 | TRBD2
CASTGVRGTYEQYF | TGTGCCAGCACAGGGGTACGGGGAACCTACGAGCAGTACTTC | TRBJ2-7 | . | TRBV2 | .
CASSSNRNAKNIQYF | TGTGCCAGCAGCTCCAACAGGAATGCCAAAAACATTCAGTACTTC | TRBJ2-4 | . | TRBV5-4 | .
CASSDTGGRRGYEQYF | TGCGCCAGCAGCGACACCGGGGGACGTAGGGGCTACGAGCAGTACTTC | TRBJ2-7 | few | TRBV4-1 | .
CASSQGISGYTF | TGTGCCAGTAGTCAGGGTATCAGCGGCTACACCTTC | TRBJ1-2 | . | TRBV19 | .
CASSYQGTSGAFF | TGTGCCAGCAGTTATCAGGGGACCTCCGGAGCTTTCTTT | TRBJ1-1 | . | TRBV6-2/TRBV6-3 | .
CATSDFTSGVLYNEQFF | TGTGCCACCAGTGATTTCACTAGCGGGGTACTCTACAATGAGCAGTTCTTC | TRBJ2-1 | . | TRBV24-1 | TRBD2